Each of the 2 T cell receptor beta chains below was sequenced from the same sample in a study of T cell responses to AZD1222 COVID-19 vaccine (dated by TCRdb to 2020 to 2022). To prepare the library, the immunoSEQ multiplex PCR assay was applied. What TCRdb holds here is the immuneACCESS table cut down to in-frame rearrangements. Part of the clones is not present; checked against another copy, under half of the missing clones reflect an unresolved V gene, and the others are unexplained. Across this sample there are under 150,000 clones, with 85% to 95% seen only once. The top ten hold 5.1% of the sample. The label giving this sample's time point can be read as: baseline before first vaccination. This material consisted of peripheral blood, taken on day 0 of AZD1222 vaccination. The source of these receptors is an adult in good health.

V gene TRBV6-5 combines with J gene TRBJ1-1, with D possibly matching TRBD1 (6 bases). The germline V and J ends were trimmed by 6 bases and 7 bases, with 15 bases remaining between them. The CDR3 covers 13 residues. Germline V gene lookup returns CDR1 MNHEY and CDR2 SVGAGI. The DNA for the CDR3 is TGTGCCAGCAGCTTTGGCTCAGGGGTTGAAGCTTTCTTT. Its translation: CASSFGSGVEAFF.

V and J are TRBV7-2 and TRBJ1-2; D not certain. Germline assignment: CDR1 SGHTA and CDR2 FQGNSA. The V end was cut by 1 base, the J end by 6 bases, with 15 bases between. This CDR3 is 15 amino acids long. CDR3 amino acids: CASSLGAKGRDGYTF. CDR3 DNA: TGTGCCAGCAGCTTAGGGGCCAAGGGTAGGGATGGCTACACCTTC.